This T cell receptor beta chain comes out of a study of blood T cell repertoires in COVID-19. Overall study context: The cDNA or gDNA used as material had been derived from T cells, B-cell-depleted T cells, or PBMCs.

There are a few counts of this clone. Original processing notes: Estimation of nucleated cell counts relied on the amplification of reference gene primers. The protocol was immunoSEQ multiplex PCR, while the TCRdb copy is restricted to in-frame clones and leaves out a portion. That table is the source of V, J and clone size, and D and trimming were worked out from the DNA. The sample contains under 250,000 clones, over 80% of which appear only once. Trimming stripped 3 bases from V and 0 bases from J, with 9 bases between. The CDR3 contains 14 residues. Germline V CDR1 and CDR2: KGHSH, LQKENI. Participants' own reports of clinical history determined their cohort assignment.

The genes are TRBV18 and TRBJ2-7; D call uncertain. Sequencing used PBMCs or T cells enriched from blood (not recorded which). This clonotype was sampled from a woman in her 40s who had been exposed to COVID-19. Written as DNA, the CDR3 is TGTGCCAGCTCACCCCCCGTCAGCTCCTACGAGCAGTACTTC. This encodes CASSPPVSSYEQYF.